Here is one T cell receptor (beta chain) with its context. Its antigen is not identified. The sample is drawn from a study of T cells in tuberculosis. Study details: Sequenced TCRs come from CD1B-GMM tetramer-binding T cells. In South Africa, adults with active tuberculosis were compared with IGRA-negative and latently infected IGRA-positive adolescents. Notes on the study in general: Samples were chosen by availability of cryopreserved specimens.

Data came from immunoSEQ multiplex PCR; TCRdb stores just in-frame clones and leaves some out. This sample has tens of thousands of clones, with around 93% found just once. This CDR3 comprises 14 residues. V lost 6 bases and J lost 2; bases outside the gene matches: 3. Germline V gene sequence: CDR1 SGHTA, CDR2 FQGTGA. The specimen sequenced was PBMCs. The chain is built from TRBV7-3 and TRBJ2-1, with TRBD2 identical over 8 bases. This TCR came from a donor aged 10 to 29 with latent tuberculosis or without tuberculosis infection. Some clones in this sample may be carry-over from other donors' samples. CDR3: CASRLAGPYNEQFF. In nucleotides, the CDR3 is TGTGCCAGCAGGCTAGCGGGCCCCTACAATGAGCAGTTCTTC.